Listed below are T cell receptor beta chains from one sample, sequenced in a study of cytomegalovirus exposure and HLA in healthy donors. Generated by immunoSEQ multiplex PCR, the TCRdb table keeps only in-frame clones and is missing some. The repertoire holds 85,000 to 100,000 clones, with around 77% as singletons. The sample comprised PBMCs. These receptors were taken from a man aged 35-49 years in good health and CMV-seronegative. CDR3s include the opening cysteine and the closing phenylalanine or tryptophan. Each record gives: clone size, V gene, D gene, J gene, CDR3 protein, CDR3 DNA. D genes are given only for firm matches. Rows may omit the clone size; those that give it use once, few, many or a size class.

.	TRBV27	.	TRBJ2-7	CAIKRQANSYEQYF	TGTGCCATTAAACGACAGGCGAACTCCTACGAGCAGTACTTC
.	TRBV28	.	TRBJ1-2	CASSRQNYGYTF	TGTGCCAGTAGCCGACAGAACTATGGCTACACCTTC
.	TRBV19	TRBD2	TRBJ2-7	CASSGTSGSSYEQYF	TGTGCCAGTAGTGGGACTAGCGGGAGTTCCTACGAGCAGTACTTC
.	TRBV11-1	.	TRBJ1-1	CASSFAQELTEAFF	TGTGCCAGCAGCTTTGCACAGGAGTTAACTGAAGCTTTCTTT
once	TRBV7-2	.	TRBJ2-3	CASSLVVTDTQYF	TGTGCCAGCAGCTTAGTCGTCACAGATACGCAGTATTTT
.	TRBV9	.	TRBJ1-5	CASSAGVYSNQPQHF	TGTGCCAGCAGCGCAGGGGTTTATAGCAATCAGCCCCAGCATTTT
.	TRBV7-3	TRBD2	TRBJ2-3	CASSLKLAGGGDTQYF	TGTGCCAGCAGCTTAAAACTAGCGGGGGGGGGAGATACGCAGTATTTT
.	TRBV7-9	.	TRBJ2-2	CASSLSGPGELFF	TGTGCCAGCAGCTTATCGGGTCCCGGGGAGCTGTTTTTT
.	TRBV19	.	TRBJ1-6	CATGLYSYNSPLHF	TGTGCCACCGGACTTTACTCCTATAATTCACCCCTCCACTTT
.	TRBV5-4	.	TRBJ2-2	CASILRKGPANTGELFF	TGTGCCAGCATCTTGAGGAAGGGGCCCGCGAACACCGGGGAGCTGTTTTTT
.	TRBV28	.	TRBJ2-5	CASSFGETQYF	TGTGCCAGCAGTTTCGGAGAGACCCAGTACTTC
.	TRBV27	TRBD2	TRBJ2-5	CASKPLLGGAGRETQYF	TGTGCCAGCAAACCATTACTCGGGGGGGCGGGGCGAGAGACCCAGTACTTC
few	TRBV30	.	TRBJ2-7	CAWSDQGEQYF	TGTGCCTGGAGTGACCAGGGTGAGCAGTACTTC
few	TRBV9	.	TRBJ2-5	CASSVETDRETQYF	TGTGCCAGCAGCGTAGAGACAGATCGGGAGACCCAGTACTTC
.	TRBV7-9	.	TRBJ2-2	CASSLATDTGELFF	TGTGCCAGCAGCTTAGCTACGGACACCGGGGAGCTGTTTTTT
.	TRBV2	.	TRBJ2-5	CASSPEETQYF	TGTGCCAGCAGTCCGGAGGAGACCCAGTACTTC
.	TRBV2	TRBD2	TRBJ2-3	CASSELLAGGRKNSGDTQYF	TGTGCCAGCAGTGAGTTACTAGCGGGGGGGCGAAAGAATTCAGGAGATACGCAGTATTTT
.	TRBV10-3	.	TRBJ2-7	CAIRKPGQNYEQYF	TGTGCCATCAGAAAACCGGGACAAAATTACGAGCAGTACTTC
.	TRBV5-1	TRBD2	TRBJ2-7	CASTGTSGRSGEQYF	TGCGCCAGCACCGGGACTAGCGGGAGGTCGGGGGAGCAGTACTTC
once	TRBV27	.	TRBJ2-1	CASQAQEVSNEQFF	TGTGCCAGCCAAGCACAGGAAGTGAGCAATGAGCAGTTCTTC
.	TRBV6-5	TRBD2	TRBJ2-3	CASSTSGGAGMQYF	TGTGCCAGCAGTACTAGCGGGGGGGCCGGCATGCAGTATTTT
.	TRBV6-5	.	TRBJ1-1	CASRRGTKLGTEAFF	TGCGCCAGCAGGCGGGGGACAAAACTGGGCACTGAAGCTTTCTTT
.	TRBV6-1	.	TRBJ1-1	CASSDVGRVNTEAFF	TGTGCCAGCAGTGATGTAGGGAGAGTGAACACTGAAGCTTTCTTT
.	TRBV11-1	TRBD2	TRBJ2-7	CASSVTSGGAYEQYF	TGTGCCAGCAGCGTAACTAGCGGGGGGGCCTACGAGCAGTACTTC
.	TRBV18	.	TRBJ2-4	CASSPPSGVGIQYF	TGTGCCAGCTCACCACCATCAGGGGTGGGCATTCAGTACTTC
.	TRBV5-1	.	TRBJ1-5	CASSLGTTVSQPQHF	TGCGCCAGCAGCTTGGGGACGACAGTCAGTCAGCCCCAGCATTTT
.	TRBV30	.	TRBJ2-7	CAWARGYEQYF	TGTGCCTGGGCCAGGGGCTACGAGCAGTACTTC
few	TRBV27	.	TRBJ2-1	CASSLKLAAESVNEQFF	TGTGCCAGCAGTTTAAAACTGGCGGCGGAGTCGGTCAATGAGCAGTTCTTC
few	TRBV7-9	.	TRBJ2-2	CASSRVLGNTGELFF	TGTGCCAGCAGCCGGGTCCTGGGGAACACCGGGGAGCTGTTTTTT
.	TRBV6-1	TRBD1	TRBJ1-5	CASSEAHRGSGAQHF	TGTGCCAGCAGTGAAGCCCACAGGGGGAGCGGGGCCCAGCATTTT
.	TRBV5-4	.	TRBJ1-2	CASSLPGGEANYGYTF	TGTGCCAGCAGCCTTCCTGGGGGGGAAGCTAACTATGGCTACACCTTC
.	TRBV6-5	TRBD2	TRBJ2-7	CASSVSGGYEQYF	TGTGCCAGCAGCGTTAGCGGGGGGTACGAGCAGTACTTC
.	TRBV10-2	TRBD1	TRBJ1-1	CASSESRAGGTEAFF	TGCGCCAGCAGTGAGTCTAGGGCAGGGGGCACTGAAGCTTTCTTT
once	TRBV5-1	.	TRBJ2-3	CASSLGEPTDTQYF	TGCGCCAGCAGCTTGGGCGAGCCCACAGATACGCAGTATTTT
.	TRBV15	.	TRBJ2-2	CATSSDSDGRNTGELFF	TGTGCCACCAGCAGTGACTCCGACGGGAGGAACACCGGGGAGCTGTTTTTT
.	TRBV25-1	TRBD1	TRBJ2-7	CASRPAGRGSGEQYF	TGTGCCAGCAGACCTGCTGGCAGGGGGTCCGGCGAGCAGTACTTC
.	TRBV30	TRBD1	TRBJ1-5	CAWSGRDRENQPQHF	TGTGCCTGGAGTGGCCGGGACAGGGAAAATCAGCCCCAGCATTTT
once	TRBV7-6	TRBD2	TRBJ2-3	CASSARTSGTDTQYF	TGTGCCAGCAGCGCGAGGACTAGCGGCACAGATACGCAGTATTTT
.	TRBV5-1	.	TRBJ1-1	CASSPGDWATEAFF	TGCGCCAGCAGCCCCGGCGATTGGGCCACTGAAGCTTTCTTT
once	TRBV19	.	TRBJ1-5	CASRRGSNQPQHF	TGTGCCAGTAGAAGGGGTAGCAATCAGCCCCAGCATTTT
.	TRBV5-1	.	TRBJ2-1	CASSLVGGAGKQFF	TGCGCCAGCAGCTTGGTTGGAGGGGCCGGGAAACAGTTCTTC
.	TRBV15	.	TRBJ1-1	CATSRTNTEAFF	TGTGCCACCAGCAGGACTAACACTGAAGCTTTCTTT
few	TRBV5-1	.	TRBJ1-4	CASSYERNEKLFF	TGCGCCAGCAGCTACGAGAGGAATGAAAAACTGTTTTTT